This T cell receptor beta chain is from a study of blood T cell repertoires in COVID-19. Study-wide context: From the United States, Italy and Spain came samples of acute and convalescent COVID-19.

The assay was immunoSEQ multiplex PCR, and TCRdb's table has in-frame clones only and misses some. The sample shows about 270,000 clones, 85% of them seen only once. Germline assignment: CDR1 SEHNR and CDR2 FQNEAQ (reference sequence). This CDR3 region has 14 residues. V was clipped by 6 bases and J by 3 bases, with 12 bases between them. This clone has just a few counts. This clonotype was obtained from a woman aged 50 to 60 with acute COVID-19. The V and J genes are TRBV7-9 and TRBJ1-3, with TRBD1 as a possible D gene (6 bases). Sequenced: PBMCs or T cells enriched from blood (not recorded which). CDR3 sequence reads: CASRSTGNGNTIYF. DNA for the CDR3: TGTGCCAGCAGGTCCACAGGGAATGGAAACACCATATATTTT.